The rows below give T cell receptor beta chains drawn from one sample of a study of blood T cells in healthy people across ages. TCRdb reprocessed the 5' RACE reads with MiXCR, giving one entry per CDR3 protein. The table shows about 1.8 million distinct CDR3 sequences, with 49% occurring only once. The source material was blood. Receptors were obtained from a woman aged 40 to 50 in good health. The CDR3 runs from the conserved cysteine through the conserved F or W. The D gene is left open where the match is weak. The size of a clone is reported for some rows only, either as once, few or many, or as a class for expanded clones.

size	V	J	D	CDR3	DNA
.	TRBV9	TRBJ2-7	.	CASSHSGGSSYEQYF	TGTGCCAGCAGCCATTCAGGGGGGAGCTCCTACGAGCAGTACTTC
.	TRBV11-2	TRBJ2-7	TRBD1	CASSFPGGIGGQYF	TGTGCCAGCAGCTTCCCAGGGGGCATAGGGGGTCAGTACTTC
few	TRBV5-1	TRBJ2-1	TRBD2	CASSETPGSGGWNEQFF	TGCGCCAGCAGCGAAACCCCCGGTAGCGGGGGGTGGAATGAGCAGTTCTTC
few	TRBV5-6	TRBJ2-3	.	CASTLTDYTDTQYF	TGTGCCAGCACCCTGACAGACTACACAGATACGCAGTATTTT
few	TRBV7-2	TRBJ2-1	TRBD2	CASSTRGTSGGPRNEQFF	TGTGCCAGCAGCACTAGGGGGACTAGCGGGGGTCCTAGGAATGAGCAGTTCTTC
few	TRBV29-1	TRBJ2-5	TRBD1	CSARQGSGLETQYF	TGCAGCGCGAGACAGGGATCGGGGCTTGAGACCCAGTACTTC
.	TRBV10-3	TRBJ2-2	.	CAISEPLQQGNTNTGELFF	TGTGCCATCAGTGAGCCCCTTCAACAGGGTAATACGAACACCGGGGAGCTGTTTTTT
.	TRBV18	TRBJ2-1	TRBD1	CASSPTGTGGGEQFF	TGTGCCAGCTCACCTACCGGGACAGGGGGTGGTGAGCAGTTCTTC
once	TRBV5-1	TRBJ2-6	.	CASSLNSGGANVLTF	TGCGCCAGCAGCTTGAACTCGGGTGGGGCCAACGTCCTGACTTTC
.	TRBV5-1	TRBJ2-5	TRBD2	CASSLFAGGPQETQYF	TGCGCCAGCAGCTTGTTTGCGGGGGGACCCCAAGAGACCCAGTACTTC
once	TRBV24-1	TRBJ1-2	.	CATSGSGFNYGYTF	TGTGCCACCAGTGGATCGGGGTTTAACTATGGCTACACCTTC
.	TRBV24-1	TRBJ2-3	.	CATSDPGTPTDTQYF	TGTGCCACCAGTGACCCCGGGACTCCCACAGATACGCAGTATTTT
.	TRBV6-5	TRBJ2-5	.	CASSYGENGETQYF	TGTGCCAGCAGCTACGGGGAAAACGGGGAGACCCAGTACTTC
many	TRBV7-2	TRBJ2-7	.	CASSLAEAYEQYF	TGTGCCAGCAGCTTAGCCGAAGCCTACGAGCAGTACTTC
few	TRBV28	TRBJ2-1	TRBD2	CASRGGLAGNYNEQFF	TGTGCCAGCAGGGGGGGACTAGCGGGGAACTACAATGAGCAGTTCTTC
.	TRBV5-1	TRBJ2-7	TRBD2	CASSTGTSGGAYVCEQYF	TGCGCCAGCAGCACCGGGACTAGCGGGGGGGCCTATGTTTGCGAGCAGTACTTC
.	TRBV28	TRBJ1-2	.	CASSFLGGIYGYTF	TGTGCCAGCAGTTTCCTCGGAGGGATCTATGGCTACACCTTC
.	TRBV28	TRBJ1-6	TRBD1	CASLGLTGRNSPLHF	TGTGCCAGCCTGGGGCTGACAGGGCGGAATTCACCCCTCCACTTT
few	TRBV7-2	TRBJ2-6	TRBD2	CASSFRIAGGSGANVLTF	TGTGCCAGCAGCTTCCGGATAGCGGGGGGTTCTGGGGCCAACGTCCTGACTTTC
once	TRBV6-1	TRBJ1-5	TRBD1	CASSRGQLVSNQPQHF	TGCGCCAGCAGTAGGGGACAGCTGGTTAGCAATCAGCCCCAGCATTTT
.	TRBV7-9	TRBJ1-4	.	CASSFSQGRNEKLFF	TGTGCCAGCAGCTTCTCCCAGGGGAGAAATGAAAAACTGTTTTTT
.	TRBV4-2	TRBJ2-1	TRBD2	CASSQEAGGGNEQFF	TGTGCCAGCAGCCAAGAGGCGGGGGGTGGCAATGAGCAGTTCTTC
.	TRBV6-1	TRBJ2-4	.	CAITNMGKTAKNIQYF	TGTGCCATTACGAACATGGGGAAAACGGCCAAAAACATTCAGTACTTC
few	TRBV4-3	TRBJ2-7	TRBD1	CASSLKTGQAPYEQYF	TGCGCCAGCAGCCTCAAAACCGGACAGGCCCCCTACGAGCAGTACTTC
many	TRBV29-1	TRBJ2-5	TRBD2	CSVPGGRQETQYF	TGCAGCGTCCCCGGCGGGAGGCAAGAGACCCAGTACTTC
.	TRBV20-1	TRBJ1-1	.	CSASWGRNTEAFF	TGCAGTGCTAGCTGGGGGAGGAACACTGAAGCTTTCTTT
.	TRBV6-5	TRBJ2-1	TRBD2	CASSYYSGGGGEQFF	TGTGCCAGCAGTTATTATAGCGGGGGCGGGGGTGAGCAGTTCTTC
few	TRBV12-3/TRBV12-4	TRBJ2-5	.	CASSFFAGQETQYF	TGTGCCAGCAGTTTTTTCGCAGGCCAAGAGACCCAGTACTTC
.	TRBV11-2	TRBJ2-5	TRBD2	CASSLGRGGAPETQYF	TGTGCCAGCAGCTTAGGGCGGGGGGGCGCTCCAGAGACCCAGTACTTC
.	TRBV6-1	TRBJ1-4	TRBD1	CACSTGATNEKLFF	TGTGCCTGCAGTACAGGGGCAACTAATGAAAAACTGTTTTTT
few	TRBV7-2	TRBJ2-3	TRBD2	CASSLVAGDPTDTQYF	TGTGCCAGCAGCTTAGTCGCGGGGGACCCCACAGATACGCAGTATTTT
.	TRBV7-3	TRBJ1-5	.	CASIQLGEGCRAANQPQHF	TGTGCCAGCATTCAATTAGGGGAGGGCTGTAGGGCAGCCAATCAGCCCCAGCATTTT
.	TRBV28	TRBJ1-2	.	CASSFPNILNGYTF	TGTGCCAGCAGTTTCCCCAATATCCTAAATGGCTACACCTTC
once	TRBV5-1	TRBJ1-1	.	CASWQGRGGRTEAFF	TGCGCCAGCTGGCAGGGCCGCGGAGGGAGGACTGAAGCTTTCTTT
few	TRBV4-1	TRBJ1-2	.	CASSQSGPQGYGYTF	TGCGCCAGCAGCCAAAGCGGGCCGCAGGGGTATGGCTACACCTTC
few	TRBV3-1	TRBJ2-5	TRBD2	CASSLPGLNQETQYF	TGTGCCAGCAGCCTACCGGGACTAAATCAAGAGACCCAGTACTTC
many	TRBV12-3/TRBV12-4	TRBJ2-4	TRBD1	CASSLDDRGHIQYF	TGTGCCAGCAGTTTAGACGACAGGGGACACATTCAGTACTTC
.	TRBV7-2	TRBJ1-2	TRBD1	CASSLTGTGVGYTF	TGTGCCAGCAGCTTAACCGGGACAGGGGTAGGCTACACCTTC
.	TRBV20-1	TRBJ2-3	TRBD2	CSARDMTSGGVGTDTQYF	TGCAGTGCTAGAGATATGACTAGCGGGGGGGTGGGCACAGATACGCAGTATTTT
few	TRBV11-2	TRBJ2-1	.	CASSLGEGGSINEQFF	TGTGCCAGCAGCTTAGGGGAAGGGGGTAGCATCAATGAGCAGTTCTTC
.	TRBV3-1	TRBJ2-1	TRBD2	CASSVRGGRGPNNEQFF	TGTGCCAGCAGCGTACGGGGGGGCCGGGGCCCAAACAATGAGCAGTTCTTC
.	TRBV9	TRBJ1-2	TRBD1	CASSVGQGHGGYTF	TGTGCCAGCAGCGTAGGACAGGGACATGGTGGCTACACCTTC
few	TRBV7-9	TRBJ2-7	.	CASSLVSPRRTREQYF	TGTGCCAGCAGCTTAGTCTCGCCCCGTCGGACGAGGGAGCAGTACTTC
.	TRBV4-1	TRBJ2-5	.	CASSAGFETQYF	TGCGCCAGCAGCGCCGGATTCGAGACCCAGTACTTC
.	TRBV4-3	TRBJ2-1	.	CASSQASGGVSYNEQFF	TGCGCCAGCAGCCAAGCTTCTGGCGGGGTCTCCTACAATGAGCAGTTCTTC
few	TRBV4-2	TRBJ1-5	.	CASSQDWGSWQPQHF	TGTGCCAGCAGCCAAGATTGGGGGTCGTGGCAGCCCCAGCATTTT
.	TRBV6-2/TRBV6-3	TRBJ2-1	TRBD2	CASKTIAGEYNEQFF	TGTGCCAGCAAAACAATAGCGGGGGAGTACAATGAGCAGTTCTTC